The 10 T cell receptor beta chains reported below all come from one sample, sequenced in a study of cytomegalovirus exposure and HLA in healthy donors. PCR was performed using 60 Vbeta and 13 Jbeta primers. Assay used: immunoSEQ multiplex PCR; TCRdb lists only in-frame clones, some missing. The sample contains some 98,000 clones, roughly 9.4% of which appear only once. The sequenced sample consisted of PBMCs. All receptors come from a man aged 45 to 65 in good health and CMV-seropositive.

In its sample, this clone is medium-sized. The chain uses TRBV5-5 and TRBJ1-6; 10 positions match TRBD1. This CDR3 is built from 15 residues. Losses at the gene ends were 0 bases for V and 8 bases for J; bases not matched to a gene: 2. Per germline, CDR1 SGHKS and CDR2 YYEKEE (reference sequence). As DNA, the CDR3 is TGTGCCAGCAGCTTGGTGGGACAGGGGCATTCACCCCTCCACTTT. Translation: CASSLVGQGHSPLHF.

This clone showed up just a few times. Here the CDR3 reads CASSQGAPGQGPPRQFF. The CDR3 region has the DNA TGCGCCAGCAGCCAGGGGGCACCGGGACAGGGGCCGCCCCGGCAGTTCTTC. This chain uses TRBV4-1 with TRBJ2-1; 10 nucleotides line up with TRBD1. V lost 3 bases and J lost 12; bases outside the gene matches: 17. The CDR3 sequence is 17 residues long. CDR1 and CDR2 (germline): MGHRA, YSYEKL.

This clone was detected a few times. The CDR3 coding sequence is TGTGCCAGCAGTACCGTAGCGGGAGCCTACAATGAGCAGTTCTTC. This encodes CASSTVAGAYNEQFF. V gene TRBV6-6 combines with J gene TRBJ2-1; TRBD2 agrees at 9 bases. V dropped 5 bases and J dropped 2; count of bases not matched to a gene: 4. The CDR3 runs 15 residues. CDR1 is MNHNY, CDR2 SVGAGI, per germline (reference sequence).

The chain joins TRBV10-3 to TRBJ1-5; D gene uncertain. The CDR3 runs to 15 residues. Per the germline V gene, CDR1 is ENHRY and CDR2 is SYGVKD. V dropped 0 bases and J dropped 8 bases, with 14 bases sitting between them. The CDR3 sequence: CAISESAGVGEPQHF. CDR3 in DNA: TGTGCCATCAGTGAGTCGGCGGGCGTCGGGGAGCCCCAGCATTTT.

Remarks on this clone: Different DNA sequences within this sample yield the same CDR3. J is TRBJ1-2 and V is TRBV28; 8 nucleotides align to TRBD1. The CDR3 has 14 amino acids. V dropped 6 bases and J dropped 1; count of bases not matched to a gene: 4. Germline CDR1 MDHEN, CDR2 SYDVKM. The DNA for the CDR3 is TGTGCCAGCAGAGGACAGGGCCGTAACTATGGCTACACCTTC. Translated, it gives CASRGQGRNYGYTF.

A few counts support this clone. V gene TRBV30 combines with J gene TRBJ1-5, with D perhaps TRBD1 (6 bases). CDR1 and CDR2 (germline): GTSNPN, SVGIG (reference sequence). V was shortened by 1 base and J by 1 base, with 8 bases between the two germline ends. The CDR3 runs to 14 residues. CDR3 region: CAWSGGGSNQPQHF. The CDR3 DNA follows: TGTGCCTGGAGTGGAGGGGGAAGCAATCAGCCCCAGCATTTT.

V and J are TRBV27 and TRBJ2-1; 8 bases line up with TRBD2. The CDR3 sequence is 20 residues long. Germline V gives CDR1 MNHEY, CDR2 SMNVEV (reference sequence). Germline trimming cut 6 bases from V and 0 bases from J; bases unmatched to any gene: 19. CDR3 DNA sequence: TGTGCCAGCAGAGGGAATTCCGGGACTAGGGCGACTAGCTCCTACAATGAGCAGTTCTTC. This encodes CASRGNSGTRATSSYNEQFF.

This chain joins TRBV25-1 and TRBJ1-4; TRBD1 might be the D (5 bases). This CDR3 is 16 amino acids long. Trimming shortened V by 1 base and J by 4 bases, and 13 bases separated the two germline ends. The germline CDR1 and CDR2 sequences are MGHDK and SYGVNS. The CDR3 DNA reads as TGTGCCAGCAGTGAATTTAGGTACGGGGGTAATGAAAAACTGTTTTTT. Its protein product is CASSEFRYGGNEKLFF.

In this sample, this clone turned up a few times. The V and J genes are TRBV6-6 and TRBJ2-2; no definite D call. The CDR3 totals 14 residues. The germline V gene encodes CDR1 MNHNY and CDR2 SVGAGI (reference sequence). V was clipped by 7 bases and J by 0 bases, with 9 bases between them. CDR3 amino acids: CASIGSANTGELFF. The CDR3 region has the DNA TGTGCCAGCATCGGAAGCGCGAACACCGGGGAGCTGTTTTTT.

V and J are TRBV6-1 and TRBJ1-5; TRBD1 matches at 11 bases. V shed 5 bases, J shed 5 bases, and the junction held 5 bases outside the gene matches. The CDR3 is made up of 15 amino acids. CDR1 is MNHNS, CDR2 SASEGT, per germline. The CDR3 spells CASSPGQGADQPQHF. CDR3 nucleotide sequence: TGTGCCAGCAGTCCAGGACAGGGGGCGGATCAGCCCCAGCATTTT.